These T cell receptor beta chains were read from a single sample in a study of CD8 T cells in Susac syndrome. TCRdb fed the immunoSEQ multiplex PCR reads into MiXCR, producing one record per CDR3 protein. This repertoire shows some 130,000 distinct CDR3 sequences, over 80% found once; its top ten account for roughly 0.5%. Sequencing used CD8+ T cells from PBMCs. The receptors come from a human donor with multiple sclerosis. The CDR3 runs from the conserved cysteine through the conserved F or W. A D gene is named only where the DNA matches it firmly. Some rows mark clone size as missing; the rest say once, few, many or name a class of expanded clone.

j_gene	v_gene	abundance	d_gene	CDR3aa	CDR3nt
TRBJ2-3	TRBV11-3	.	TRBD1	CASSLERGQGSDTQYF	TGTGCCAGCAGCTTAGAGAGGGGACAGGGGTCAGATACGCAGTATTTT
TRBJ1-6	TRBV12-3/TRBV12-4	.	.	CASSLSAVANSPLHF	TGTGCCAGCAGTTTATCAGCGGTTGCTAATTCACCCCTCCACTTT
TRBJ1-2	TRBV12-3/TRBV12-4	.	.	CASSWEIGTNYGYTF	TGTGCCAGCAGTTGGGAGATTGGGACTAACTATGGCTACACCTTC
TRBJ1-1	TRBV6-5	.	.	CASSYYGIPNTEAFF	TGTGCCAGCAGTTACTATGGCATTCCGAACACTGAAGCTTTCTTT
TRBJ2-2	TRBV13	.	.	CASSLISGELFF	TGTGCCAGCAGCTTAATTTCCGGGGAGCTGTTTTTT
TRBJ2-7	TRBV5-4	.	TRBD1	CASSLGKPGQGGYEQYF	TGTGCCAGCAGCTTGGGGAAACCGGGACAGGGAGGCTACGAGCAGTACTTC
TRBJ2-7	TRBV28	.	TRBD2	CASSAAGGYEQYF	TGTGCCAGCAGCGCCGCGGGGGGCTACGAGCAGTACTTC
TRBJ1-1	TRBV7-9	.	.	CASSLLIGGTEAFF	TGTGCCAGCAGCTTATTAATTGGGGGCACTGAAGCTTTCTTT
TRBJ1-5	TRBV7-9	.	TRBD1	CASSPGQGGNQPQHF	TGTGCCAGCAGCCCCGGGCAGGGGGGCAATCAGCCCCAGCATTTT
TRBJ2-1	TRBV9	.	TRBD2	CASSPAGGWDEQFF	TGTGCCAGCAGCCCAGCGGGAGGTTGGGATGAGCAGTTCTTC
TRBJ2-7	TRBV10-2	.	TRBD1	CASSEAGGYEQYF	TGCGCCAGCAGTGAGGCAGGGGGCTACGAGCAGTACTTC
TRBJ2-1	TRBV6-1	.	TRBD1	CASSQGQGSSYNEQFF	TGTGCCAGCAGTCAGGGACAGGGAAGCTCCTACAATGAGCAGTTCTTC
TRBJ1-1	TRBV6-5	.	.	CASKGGFGNTEAFF	TGTGCCAGCAAAGGGGGTTTCGGGAACACTGAAGCTTTCTTT
TRBJ1-2	TRBV4-1	once	TRBD1	CASSHPGTGSGGYTF	TGCGCCAGCAGCCATCCCGGGACAGGGTCAGGCGGCTACACCTTC
TRBJ2-2	TRBV5-1	.	.	CASSLAAGSTGELFF	TGCGCCAGCAGCTTGGCCGCGGGGAGCACCGGGGAGCTGTTTTTT
TRBJ1-2	TRBV30	.	.	CAWSALGLADYTF	TGTGCCTGGAGTGCCTTGGGACTCGCCGACTACACCTTC
TRBJ2-3	TRBV30	.	TRBD1	CAWSVGGLTTDTQYF	TGTGCCTGGAGTGTAGGGGGCCTTACCACAGATACGCAGTATTTT
TRBJ2-1	TRBV20-1	.	TRBD1	CSAPNRGEGDEQFF	TGCAGTGCTCCAAACAGGGGAGAGGGGGATGAGCAGTTCTTC
TRBJ1-1	TRBV20-1	.	.	CSAREGVMNTEAFF	TGCAGTGCTAGGGAGGGAGTTATGAACACTGAAGCTTTCTTT
TRBJ1-1	TRBV6-1	.	TRBD1	CASSSLPGQGARTEAFF	TGTGCCAGCAGCTCCCTCCCGGGACAGGGGGCGCGCACTGAAGCTTTCTTT
TRBJ1-1	TRBV19	few	.	CASSIGPNWAFF	TGTGCCAGTAGTATTGGGCCGAATTGGGCTTTCTTT
TRBJ2-1	TRBV4-1	.	TRBD1	CASSHPGTGDNEQFF	TGCGCCAGCAGCCATCCCGGGACAGGGGACAATGAGCAGTTCTTC
TRBJ1-2	TRBV19	.	.	CASSIFTGGNYGYTF	TGTGCCAGTAGTATTTTTACAGGCGGCAACTATGGCTACACCTTC
TRBJ1-1	TRBV18	.	TRBD1	CASSPNRGRGGEAFF	TGTGCCAGCTCACCAAACAGGGGGCGAGGGGGTGAAGCTTTCTTT
TRBJ1-6	TRBV2	.	.	CASSEETGGSPLHF	TGTGCCAGCAGTGAAGAAACAGGTGGTTCACCCCTCCACTTT
TRBJ1-1	TRBV20-1	.	.	CSARDVKVIRGTEAFF	TGCAGTGCTAGAGATGTGAAGGTTATCAGAGGGACTGAAGCTTTCTTT